This entry lists 32 T cell receptor beta chains sequenced from one sample in a study of blood T cell repertoires in COVID-19. Only in-frame clones appear in the TCRdb table, and some are missing; sequencing was by immunoSEQ multiplex PCR. The sample yields over 200,000 clones, approximately 90% seen once. Sequenced input: PBMCs or T cells enriched from blood (not recorded which). The receptors shown here come from a young man with acute COVID-19.

This chain links TRBV2 with TRBJ1-1, with a possible D match to TRBD1 (5 bases). CDR1 is SNHLY, CDR2 FYNNEI, per germline. CDR3 length: 14 residues. V was cut by 6 bases and J by 0 bases, with 11 bases left in between. The CDR3 nucleotides are TGTGCCAGCAGGACGACAGCAATGAACACTGAAGCTTTCTTT. Protein: CASRTTAMNTEAFF.

V usage is TRBV28 and J usage is TRBJ2-7; TRBD1 matches at 9 bases. Germline loops: CDR1 MDHEN, CDR2 SYDVKM. Trimming removed 4 bases from V and 6 bases from J; junction bases left unmatched: 4. The CDR3 length is 13 residues. CDR3 in DNA: TGTGCCAGCAGTTCGGGACAGGGAGCCGAGCAGTACTTC. Translation gives CASSSGQGAEQYF.

This chain links TRBV19 with TRBJ2-3, with 8 bases fitting TRBD2. Germline V lookup: CDR1 LNHDA, CDR2 SQIVND (reference sequence). The junction had 4 bases not matched to a gene; V was cut back by 6 bases and J by 2 bases. The CDR3 is made up of 14 amino acids. Written as DNA, the CDR3 is TGTGCCAGTAGACTAGCGGAGACCACAGATACGCAGTATTTT. It yields the protein CASRLAETTDTQYF.

The rearrangement uses TRBV25-1 and TRBJ2-2; 11 positions match TRBD1. CDR3 length: 16 residues. V lost 2 bases and J lost 4; bases outside the gene matches: 3. Germline CDR1 is MGHDK and CDR2 is SYGVNS. The CDR3 bases are TGTGCCAGCAGTGAACCCGGGACAGGGGGCACCGGGGAGCTGTTTTTT. Amino acids: CASSEPGTGGTGELFF.

This clone was counted a few times. This chain joins TRBV27 and TRBJ2-7; TRBD2 matches 11 bases. The CDR3 length is 14 residues. The germline V gene encodes CDR1 MNHEY and CDR2 SMNVEV (reference sequence). The J segment lost 6 bases and the V segment lost 7 bases, leaving 8 bases of the junction unmatched. CDR3 amino acids: CASTGGLAGGEQYF. The CDR3 region has the DNA TGTGCCAGCACCGGTGGACTAGCGGGTGGCGAGCAGTACTTC.

The V call is TRBV4-1, the J call TRBJ2-7, with D uncertain. Germline lookup yields CDR1 MGHRA and CDR2 YSYEKL. V lost 4 bases to trimming and J lost 0 bases, with 19 bases between them. The CDR3 totals 17 residues. CDR3 sequence: CASSLRPDMSSSYEQYF. The CDR3 region has the DNA TGCGCCAGCAGCCTTAGGCCCGACATGTCGAGCTCCTACGAGCAGTACTTC.

The J gene is TRBJ2-7, the V gene TRBV3-1 (or the pseudogene TRBV3-2); 9 bases are a match to TRBD1. This CDR3 has 16 residues. Germline V gives CDR1 LGHDT, CDR2 YNNKEL (reference sequence). With 4 bases clipped from V and 3 bases from J, the junction kept 10 bases outside the gene matches. The CDR3 nucleotides are TGTGCCAGCAGCCGGAAAAGGACAGGGGAGAACTACGAGCAGTACTTC. Its protein product is CASSRKRTGENYEQYF.

The CDR3 nucleotides read TGTGCCAGCAGCCATTATCTGGGCGGGAGTGCAGATACGCAGTATTTT. It translates to CASSHYLGGSADTQYF. The chain uses TRBV7-9 and TRBJ2-3, with TRBD2 identical over 7 bases. Germline assignment: CDR1 SEHNR and CDR2 FQNEAQ (reference sequence). This CDR3 is built from 16 residues. V was pared by 5 bases and J by 4 bases, with 12 bases of the junction left unmatched.

This clone has more than one count but fewer than ten. V usage is TRBV29-1 and J usage is TRBJ2-3; 8 bases agree with TRBD1. The germline gives CDR1 SQVTM, CDR2 ANQGSEA. V dropped 8 bases and J dropped 5; count of bases not matched to a gene: 12. The CDR3 is 14 amino acids. The CDR3: CSIGVDRAQDTQYF. The CDR3 DNA sequence: TGCAGCATAGGGGTGGACAGGGCCCAAGATACGCAGTATTTT.

The rearrangement links TRBV5-6 to TRBJ2-7; 7 bases are a match to TRBD1. V shed 3 bases, J shed 5 bases, and the junction held 8 bases outside the gene matches. Germline V lookup: CDR1 SGHDT, CDR2 YYEEEE. The CDR3 has 14 amino acids. CDR3 sequence: CASSSWDSIDEQYF. CDR3 bases: TGTGCCAGCAGCTCCTGGGACAGTATCGACGAGCAGTACTTC.

This chain connects TRBV29-1 to TRBJ2-7; 9 nucleotides align to TRBD1. The junction had 8 bases not matched to a gene; V was cut back by 6 bases and J by 2 bases. Germline CDR1 and CDR2: SQVTM and ANQGSEA. This CDR3 has 14 residues. The CDR3 DNA sequence: TGCAGCGTCCGCCTCGGGACAGGGACCTACGAGCAGTACTTC. Translating gives CSVRLGTGTYEQYF.

The chain joins TRBV5-1 to TRBJ2-6; 7 bases fit TRBD1. After removal of 5 bases from V and 0 bases from J, the junction contained 5 bases not matched to a gene. The CDR3 sequence is 16 residues long. Germline CDR1 SGHRS, CDR2 YFSETQ. Here the CDR3 DNA reads TGCGCCAGCAGTAGGGACAGCCACTCTGGGGCCAACGTCCTGACTTTC. Amino acid sequence: CASSRDSHSGANVLTF.

The chain couples TRBV29-1 to TRBJ1-1; D remains ambiguous. CDR3 length equals 12 residues. V was shortened by 7 bases and J by 1 base, with 10 bases between the two germline ends. CDR1 SQVTM and CDR2 ANQGSEA come from the germline V gene. The CDR3 is CSAEGGNTEAFF. The CDR3 bases are TGCAGCGCCGAGGGTGGGAACACTGAAGCTTTCTTT.

In nucleotides, the CDR3 is TGTGCCAGCAGTTCCCTAGCGGTCCGACCCTACAATGAGCAGTTCTTC. The encoded protein is CASSSLAVRPYNEQFF. The chain recombines TRBV27 with TRBJ2-1; the match to TRBD2 covers 7 bases. After removal of 4 bases from V and 2 bases from J, the junction contained 8 bases not matched to a gene. Germline CDR1 is MNHEY and CDR2 is SMNVEV (reference sequence). The CDR3 has 16 residues.

The chain combines TRBV27 with TRBJ1-2; 8 nucleotides agree with TRBD1. J was trimmed by 4 bases and V by 7 bases; bases with no gene match: 14. The length of the CDR3 is 16 residues. Germline V gives CDR1 MNHEY, CDR2 SMNVEV (reference sequence). CDR3 in amino acids: CASTAQPGTGFYGYTF. In DNA form, the CDR3 reads TGTGCCAGCACCGCGCAACCTGGGACAGGTTTCTATGGCTACACCTTC.

This rearrangement joins TRBV29-1 to TRBJ2-7; perhaps TRBD2 as D (7 bases). CDR1 is SQVTM, CDR2 ANQGSEA, per germline. Trimming stripped 2 bases from V and 7 bases from J, with 15 bases between. There are 13 residues in the CDR3. CDR3 nucleotides: TGCAGCGTTGAATTCCGGGGGGCTAGGGAGCAGTACTTC. Amino acid sequence: CSVEFRGAREQYF.

The chain uses TRBV7-9 and TRBJ1-3; 7 bases fit TRBD1. Germline CDR1 SEHNR, CDR2 FQNEAQ (reference sequence). This CDR3 has 16 amino acids. With 5 bases clipped from V and 4 bases from J, the junction kept 11 bases outside the gene matches. The chain's CDR3 is CASSEPEQGPGNTIYF. CDR3 coding DNA: TGTGCCAGCAGCGAACCCGAACAGGGGCCAGGAAACACCATATATTTT.

Regarding this clone: This specimen includes other DNA sequences encoding the same CDR3. The rearrangement joins TRBV13 to TRBJ2-1; the match to TRBD2 covers 9 bases. V lost 0 bases to trimming and J lost 4 bases; unmatched junction nucleotides: 1. The CDR3 extends over 15 amino acids. The germline gives CDR1 PRHDT, CDR2 FYEKMQ (reference sequence). The CDR3 bases are TGTGCCAGCAGCTTAGGGACTAGCGGTTACAATGAGCAGTTCTTC. This sequence encodes CASSLGTSGYNEQFF.

The chain employs TRBV3-1 (or the pseudogene TRBV3-2) and TRBJ2-2; possible D gene TRBD2, 5 bases. The V gene's germline CDR1 is LGHDT and CDR2 YNNKEL (reference sequence). Trimming pared 4 bases from V and 5 bases from J, leaving 14 bases between. This CDR3 region has 15 residues. In nucleotides, the CDR3 is TGTGCCAGCAGCCGTCGGACTCTGGGGACCGGGGAGCTGTTTTTT. Its protein is CASSRRTLGTGELFF.

This chain links TRBV21-1 with TRBJ2-7; the table's D gene call, TRBD2, was not cross checked with the DNA. TRBV21-1 is a pseudogene. The CDR3 runs 17 residues. CDR3 sequence reads: CASSKARLAGGDCEQYF. CDR3 coding DNA: TGTGCCAGCAGCAAAGCAAGGCTAGCGGGAGGTGACTGCGAGCAGTACTTC.

The chain carries TRBV28 and TRBJ2-1; 11 positions agree with TRBD2. V was pared by 6 bases and J by 4 bases, with 14 bases of the junction left unmatched. The CDR3 totals 18 residues. Germline lookup yields CDR1 MDHEN and CDR2 SYDVKM. The CDR3 is CASSRFSSTSGKYNEQFF. Written as DNA, the CDR3 is TGTGCCAGCAGCCGATTTTCGTCGACTAGCGGGAAGTACAATGAGCAGTTCTTC.

This clone was seen only once. The chain couples TRBV5-1 to TRBJ2-3, with 7 bases matching TRBD2. This CDR3 contains 15 residues. Germline CDR1 SGHRS, CDR2 YFSETQ. Unmatched junction bases numbered 7, after V lost 4 bases and J lost 2 bases. The CDR3 DNA reads as TGCGCCAGCAGCGGACTAGGTCCTCCCACAGATACGCAGTATTTT. Protein: CASSGLGPPTDTQYF.

The V gene is TRBV19, the J gene TRBJ2-5; 10 nucleotides align to TRBD2. Losses at the gene ends were 4 bases for V and 3 bases for J; bases not matched to a gene: 2. This CDR3 is built from 14 residues. CDR1 and CDR2 (germline): LNHDA, SQIVND (reference sequence). Written as DNA, the CDR3 is TGTGCCAGTAGTACCCTAGCGGGAGAAGAGACCCAGTACTTC. Its translation: CASSTLAGEETQYF. The full variable domain, completed using reference TRBV19 and TRBJ2-5, is DGGITQSPKYLFRKEGQNVTLSCEQNLNHDAMYWYRQDPGQGLRLIYYSQIVNDFQKGDIAEGYSVSREKKESFPLTVTSAQKNPTAFYLCASSTLAGEETQYFGPGTRLLVL.

The CDR3, as DNA: TGTGCCAGTAAACTCTCCGGGACAGTCTATGGCTACACCTTC. This gives the protein CASKLSGTVYGYTF. The chain couples TRBV19 to TRBJ1-2; 7 bases fit TRBD1. In germline, CDR1 is LNHDA, CDR2 SQIVND (reference sequence). V lost 7 bases, J lost 4 bases, and 9 bases stayed unmatched. This CDR3 comprises 14 residues.

The V gene is TRBV27, the J gene TRBJ1-5, with TRBD1 identical over 9 bases. This CDR3 is 14 amino acids long. V lost 4 bases and J lost 6; bases outside the gene matches: 4. Germline CDR1 MNHEY, CDR2 SMNVEV (reference sequence). The CDR3 coding sequence is TGTGCCAGCAGTTCCGGGACAGGGAGTCAGCCCCAGCATTTT. Translating gives CASSSGTGSQPQHF.

The V and J genes are TRBV20-1 and TRBJ1-2; no reliable D call. V lost 6 bases, J lost 4 bases, and 9 bases lay in between. The CDR3 is 11 amino acids. The germline V gene encodes CDR1 DFQATT and CDR2 SNEGSKA (reference sequence). The CDR3 loop is CSASGSYGYTF. CDR3 sequence (DNA): TGCAGTGCCAGCGGGAGCTATGGCTACACCTTC.

This clone was picked up one time. The same CDR3 also results from other DNA sequences found in this sample. The genes are TRBV7-9 and TRBJ1-1, with a weak D call TRBD1 (5 bases). Germline values: CDR1 SEHNR, CDR2 FQNEAQ (reference sequence). V was shortened by 4 bases and J by 8 bases, with 11 bases between the two germline ends. The CDR3 consists of 12 residues. The CDR3 sequence: CASSSGTGEAFF. The CDR3 DNA follows: TGTGCCAGCAGCTCTGGGACTGGAGAAGCTTTCTTT.

This clone was seen more than once but under ten times. The J gene is TRBJ1-5, the V gene TRBV28; D may be TRBD1 (6 bases). The CDR3 has 15 amino acids. The ends were cut back, 8 bases at V and 1 base at J, with 15 bases in the middle. Germline V gene lookup returns CDR1 MDHEN and CDR2 SYDVKM. The DNA of the CDR3 is TGTGCCAGCCGAAAACCGCAGGGGAGCAATCAGCCCCAGCATTTT. Protein product: CASRKPQGSNQPQHF.

The rearrangement uses TRBV24-1 and TRBJ2-2, with 7 bases fitting TRBD2. This CDR3 comprises 17 residues. The germline CDR1 and CDR2 sequences are KGHDR and SFDVKD. After removal of 2 bases from V and 6 bases from J, the junction contained 11 bases not matched to a gene. The CDR3 nucleotides are TGTGCCACCAGTGATTCGGATGGCGGGAGAGTATCCGGGGAGCTGTTTTTT. This gives the protein CATSDSDGGRVSGELFF.

The CDR3 protein is CASTTGQGTNTIYF. The CDR3 nucleotides read TGTGCCAGCACCACCGGACAGGGGACTAACACCATATATTTT. The chain links TRBV28 to TRBJ1-3; 9 positions agree with TRBD1. Germline assignment: CDR1 MDHEN and CDR2 SYDVKM. This CDR3 is 14 amino acids long. V lost 7 bases to trimming and J lost 7 bases; unmatched junction nucleotides: 8.

V usage is TRBV6-5 and J usage is TRBJ2-3; 7 nucleotides line up with TRBD2. Germline CDR1 reads MNHEY; CDR2 reads SVGAGI. The CDR3 is 14 residues long. Trimming removed 7 bases from V and 3 bases from J; junction bases left unmatched: 7. The CDR3 region is CASKTLGGTDTQYF. The DNA for the CDR3 is TGTGCCAGCAAGACCTTGGGAGGGACAGATACGCAGTATTTT.

The V call is TRBV28, the J call TRBJ1-2, with a possible D match to TRBD1 (6 bases). The CDR3 spans 15 residues. Per the germline V gene, CDR1 is MDHEN and CDR2 is SYDVKM. The V end lost 1 base, the J end lost 4 bases, and 13 bases lay between the germline ends. CDR3 region: CASSLSLQGGYGYTF. CDR3 DNA: TGTGCCAGCAGTTTATCTCTACAGGGTGGCTATGGCTACACCTTC.